These 26 T cell receptor beta chains were all obtained from the same sample, sequenced in a study of technical replicates of blood from a few donors. Produced via immunoSEQ multiplex PCR; TCRdb's table is partial and in-frame only. The repertoire holds tens of thousands of clones, with around 92% as singletons. The source material was T cells isolated from PBMCs. The receptors were gathered from a human donor in good health.

The V and J genes are TRBV27 and TRBJ1-2; D unresolved. The CDR3 loop spans 14 amino acids. Trimming stripped 2 bases from V and 8 bases from J, with 15 bases between. Germline V gene sequence: CDR1 MNHEY, CDR2 SMNVEV (reference sequence). The CDR3 DNA reads TGTGCCAGCAGTTTAAGGGAGCGTCTCGGAGGCTACACCTTC. It yields the protein CASSLRERLGGYTF.

This chain joins TRBV19 and TRBJ2-2; 7 bases map to TRBD1. J lost 4 bases, V lost 9 bases, and 2 bases had no gene match. Per germline, CDR1 LNHDA and CDR2 SQIVND (reference sequence). The CDR3 covers 12 residues. CDR3 region: CASTGATGELFF. The CDR3 DNA reads as TGTGCCAGCACAGGGGCCACCGGGGAGCTGTTTTTT. The complete variable domain, with remaining parts taken from reference TRBV19 and TRBJ2-2, reads DGGITQSPKYLFRKEGQNVTLSCEQNLNHDAMYWYRQDPGQGLRLIYYSQIVNDFQKGDIAEGYSVSREKKESFPLTVTSAQKNPTAFYLCASTGATGELFFGEGSRLTVL.

This sequence joins TRBV7-2 and TRBJ2-1; 7 bases align to TRBD2. The germline CDR1 and CDR2 sequences are SGHTA and FQGNSA. The CDR3 spans 15 residues. J was trimmed by 7 bases and V by 2 bases; bases with no gene match: 8. CDR3 DNA: TGTGCCAGCAGCTTAAACGCGGGAGCCACAAATGAGCAGTTCTTC. Translated, it gives CASSLNAGATNEQFF.

V and J are TRBV27 and TRBJ1-1; the D is unclear. The CDR3 has 13 amino acids. Germline CDR1 reads MNHEY; CDR2 reads SMNVEV (reference sequence). V lost 6 bases to trimming and J lost 5 bases, with 13 bases between them. The CDR3 nucleotides are TGTGCCAGCAGCGCGGTTCCGGGGACTGAAGCTTTCTTT. It encodes CASSAVPGTEAFF.

This clone has only one observation. The V and J genes are TRBV6-5 and TRBJ2-7, with D unclear. The V and J ends lost 10 bases and 0 bases respectively, with 10 bases between them. The CDR3 sequence is 12 residues long. CDR1 and CDR2 from the germline V gene are MNHEY and SVGAGI. Written as DNA, the CDR3 is TGTGCCACCTTTAAGAGCTCCTACGAGCAGTACTTC. Protein sequence: CATFKSSYEQYF.

The chain recombines TRBV20-1 with TRBJ2-3; no clear D. Between the trimmed V and J ends, which lost 0 bases and 9 bases, there was a span of 7 bases. The CDR3 loop spans 11 amino acids. CDR1 and CDR2 from the germline V gene are DFQATT and SNEGSKA (reference sequence). CDR3 sequence: CSARDFVTQYF. The CDR3 nucleotides are TGCAGTGCTAGAGATTTCGTGACGCAGTATTTT.

The chain joins TRBV28 to TRBJ2-7; the match to TRBD2 covers 8 bases. V shed 7 bases and J 2 bases; nucleotides not matched to a gene: 7. Germline CDR1 reads MDHEN; CDR2 reads SYDVKM. The CDR3 runs 14 residues. CDR3 in amino acids: CASTRTSPTYEQYF. For the CDR3, the DNA is TGTGCCAGCACCCGGACTAGCCCCACCTACGAGCAGTACTTC.

This clone came up once. The CDR3 nucleotides are TGTGCCAGCACCCGGGGGGGGACTGAAGCTTTCTTT. It specifies CASTRGGTEAFF. This sequence joins TRBV6-5 and TRBJ1-1; D might be TRBD1 (5 bases). CDR3 length equals 12 residues. Per the germline V gene, CDR1 is MNHEY and CDR2 is SVGAGI. Trimming stripped 7 bases from V and 5 bases from J, with 11 bases between.

The chain joins TRBV6-5 to TRBJ1-1; D is undetermined. The CDR3 sequence is 15 residues long. V gave up 2 bases and J gave up 6 bases, with 16 bases separating them. From germline, CDR1 is MNHEY and CDR2 SVGAGI. CDR3 region: CASSYHAAGRPEAFF. The CDR3 DNA is TGTGCCAGCAGTTACCACGCGGCTGGGAGACCTGAAGCTTTCTTT.

The rearrangement joins TRBV11-2 to TRBJ2-7; weak D call: TRBD1 (5 bases). Germline loops: CDR1 SGHAT, CDR2 FQNNGV. The CDR3 runs to 16 residues. V was pared by 2 bases and J by 0 bases, with 14 bases between. The CDR3 region is CASSLIDSPYSYEQYF. The CDR3 DNA reads as TGTGCCAGCAGCTTAATTGACAGCCCCTACTCCTACGAGCAGTACTTC.

The chain has TRBV5-4 and TRBJ2-7; D is perhaps TRBD2 (6 bases). CDR1 and CDR2 (germline): SGHNT, YYREEE (reference sequence). V was clipped by 2 bases and J by 5 bases, with 29 bases between them. The CDR3 has 19 residues. DNA for the CDR3: TGTGCCAGCAGCTTAGATTTCTTCGGATCGGGACTGGCTCATGACGAGCAGTACTTC. It encodes CASSLDFFGSGLAHDEQYF.

V gene TRBV19 combines with J gene TRBJ1-4; TRBD1 matches 8 bases. Germline CDR1 is LNHDA and CDR2 is SQIVND (reference sequence). CDR3 length: 15 amino acids. The V gene end was trimmed by 3 bases and the J gene end by 5 bases; junction bases not matched to a gene: 5. The CDR3 loop is CASSMQGAVNEKLFF. CDR3 nucleotides: TGTGCCAGTAGTATGCAGGGGGCCGTAAATGAAAAACTGTTTTTT.

The chain uses TRBV18 and TRBJ2-5, with 12 bases fitting TRBD2. CDR3 length: 16 residues. J gave up 4 bases and V 6 bases, and 9 bases lay outside the gene matches. Germline-derived CDR1 and CDR2 are KGHSH and LQKENI. The DNA for the CDR3 is TGTGCCAGCTCCCTTAGACTAGCGGGAGTATCAGAGACCCAGTACTTC. It is translated as CASSLRLAGVSETQYF.

This sequence joins TRBV7-9 and TRBJ1-2; TRBD1 aligns across 8 bases. The CDR3 loop spans 17 amino acids. The germline CDR1 and CDR2 sequences are SEHNR and FQNEAQ (reference sequence). The trim removed 2 bases at V and 6 bases at J, leaving 14 bases unmatched. CDR3 in DNA: TGTGCCAGCAGCTTACTACCCGACGGGCAGGGGGCGGATGGCTACACCTTC. Translating gives CASSLLPDGQGADGYTF.

This chain uses TRBV4-3 with TRBJ1-1; 9 bases are a match to TRBD1. V was clipped by 4 bases and J by 5 bases; unmatched bases: 5. The CDR3 loop spans 14 amino acids. Germline V lookup: CDR1 LGHNA, CDR2 YSLEER. The CDR3 DNA sequence: TGCGCCAGCAGCCGAAAGACAGGGGGTACTGAAGCTTTCTTT. This sequence encodes CASSRKTGGTEAFF.

The chain employs TRBV23-1 and TRBJ2-7; 7 bases line up with TRBD1. TRBV23-1 is noted as an ORF with a role that remains uncertain. Trimming at V came to 9 bases and at J to 0 bases, leaving 5 bases not matched to a gene. This CDR3 comprises 13 residues. Here the CDR3 reads CASGQANSYEQYF. The CDR3 DNA follows: TGCGCCAGTGGACAGGCAAACTCCTACGAGCAGTACTTC.

The chain carries TRBV7-2 and TRBJ2-3, with D hard to call. The germline V gene encodes CDR1 SGHTA and CDR2 FQGNSA. Trimming left V 5 bases short and J 4 bases short, with 22 bases between. The CDR3 runs 17 residues. The CDR3 sequence: CASSPPFAPYSADTQYF. The CDR3 DNA reads as TGTGCCAGCAGCCCCCCGTTTGCCCCATATTCGGCAGATACGCAGTATTTT.

The rearrangement uses TRBV27 and TRBJ1-4, with TRBD1 matching over 8 bases. V shed 7 bases and J 5 bases; nucleotides not matched to a gene: 6. Germline loops: CDR1 MNHEY, CDR2 SMNVEV (reference sequence). The CDR3 consists of 14 residues. The CDR3 loop is CASTITGGNEKLFF. In nucleotides, the CDR3 is TGTGCCAGCACCATTACAGGGGGAAATGAAAAACTGTTTTTT.

This sequence joins TRBV25-1 and TRBJ2-7, with 9 positions matching TRBD2. The CDR3 loop spans 14 amino acids. Trimming took 5 bases from V and 3 from J; bases not matched to a gene: 5. CDR1 and CDR2 (germline): MGHDK, SYGVNS. CDR3 in amino acids: CASSIRLAVYEQYF. The CDR3 DNA follows: TGTGCCAGCAGTATCAGACTAGCGGTCTACGAGCAGTACTTC.

This chain joins TRBV6-5 and TRBJ2-3; D is undetermined. V was cut by 2 bases and J by 4 bases, with 7 bases left in between. This CDR3 contains 13 residues. CDR1 and CDR2 (germline): MNHEY, SVGAGI. The CDR3 DNA reads TGTGCCAGCAGTTACGGTTCGGCAGATACGCAGTATTTT. This encodes CASSYGSADTQYF.

This chain links TRBV13 with TRBJ1-3; D possibly corresponds to TRBD1 (6 bases). The CDR3 is made up of 15 amino acids. CDR1 and CDR2 from the germline V gene are PRHDT and FYEKMQ (reference sequence). With 7 bases removed from V and 0 bases from J, the gap between germline ends came to 13 bases. CDR3 region: CASTADRASGNTIYF. In DNA form, the CDR3 reads TGTGCCAGCACCGCGGACAGAGCCTCTGGAAACACCATATATTTT.

The V gene is TRBV2, the J gene TRBJ1-1, with D possibly TRBD1 on 6 matching bases. The V gene's germline CDR1 is SNHLY and CDR2 FYNNEI. The CDR3 covers 15 residues. V was shortened by 2 bases and J by 1 base, with 11 bases between the two germline ends. This CDR3 is CASSEWGGRNTEAFF. In nucleotides, the CDR3 is TGTGCCAGCAGTGAATGGGGGGGCAGGAACACTGAAGCTTTCTTT. The whole variable domain, remainder taken from reference TRBV2 and TRBJ1-1, is EPEVTQTPSHQVTQMGQEVILRCVPISNHLYFYWYRQILGQKVEFLVSFYNNEISEKSEIFDDQFSVERPDGSNFTLKIRSTKLEDSAMYFCASSEWGGRNTEAFFGQGTRLTVV.

The chain combines TRBV18 with TRBJ2-5; a weak D match, TRBD2 (5 bases). Germline CDR1 KGHSH, CDR2 LQKENI. The CDR3 runs 14 residues. V was clipped by 3 bases and J by 0 bases, with 8 bases between them. The CDR3 sequence is CASSPRVNQETQYF. DNA of the CDR3: TGTGCCAGCTCACCGAGGGTTAACCAAGAGACCCAGTACTTC.

The chain links TRBV6-5 to TRBJ2-7, with TRBD2 identical over 7 bases. The CDR3 spans 15 residues. CDR1 and CDR2 (germline): MNHEY, SVGAGI. The ends lost 1 base at V and 4 bases at J; junction bases unmatched: 7. The CDR3 sequence is CASSYLASGGYEQYF. In DNA form, the CDR3 reads TGTGCCAGCAGTTACTTGGCTAGCGGAGGGTACGAGCAGTACTTC.

This clone is a singleton in its sample. This chain connects TRBV11-3 to TRBJ2-1; 7 bases align to TRBD2. CDR3 length: 18 residues. Germline CDR1 is SGHNT and CDR2 is YENEEA. J was trimmed by 0 bases and V by 3 bases; bases with no gene match: 11. The CDR3 DNA reads as TGTGCCAGCAGCTTGGATTTAGGCGGGAGTATCTCCTACAATGAGCAGTTCTTC. This translates into CASSLDLGGSISYNEQFF.

The chain is built from TRBV6-5 and TRBJ1-1; D remains unclear. V lost 6 bases to trimming and J lost 6 bases, with 8 bases between them. CDR1 is MNHEY and CDR2 is SVGAGI in the germline V gene. This CDR3 has 11 amino acids. CDR3 protein: CASRVSAEAFF. The CDR3 DNA sequence: TGTGCCAGCAGGGTTTCGGCTGAAGCTTTCTTT.